Listed below are T cell receptor beta chains from one sample, sequenced in a study of post-analysis software for immune sequencing data. TCRdb re-derived calls from the PCR reads in MiXCR, one entry per CDR3 protein. The data show roughly 540,000 distinct CDR3 sequences, approximately 34% seen once. The specimen was blood. The receptors were gathered from a girl under 18 with multiple sclerosis. CDR3s include the opening cysteine and the closing phenylalanine or tryptophan. A D gene is named only where the DNA matches it firmly. Rows give clone size only sometimes, using once, few, many, or a class for an expanded clone.

>few|TRBV15|TRBJ2-5|.
CATSRALLAGQETQYF
TGTGCCACCAGCAGAGCCCTCCTAGCAGGCCAAGAGACCCAGTACTTC
>few|TRBV20-1|TRBJ1-2|TRBD1
CSARDLGTGATYGYTF
TGCAGTGCTAGAGACCTGGGGACAGGGGCTACCTATGGCTACACCTTC
>few|TRBV6-6|TRBJ2-7|TRBD1
CASKSNRGTGVYEQYF
TGTGCCAGCAAATCGAACAGGGGGACCGGAGTCTACGAGCAGTACTTC
>few|TRBV9|TRBJ2-7|TRBD2
CASSVGGGDLYEQYF
TGTGCCAGCAGCGTAGGGGGAGGGGACCTCTACGAGCAGTACTTC
>.|TRBV18|TRBJ1-1|TRBD1
CASSPPTGELTEAFF
TGTGCCAGCTCACCACCAACAGGGGAGCTCACTGAAGCTTTCTTT
>once|TRBV20-1|TRBJ1-6|TRBD1
CSAEDRRYNSPLHF
TGCAGTGCCGAGGACAGGCGGTATAATTCACCCCTCCACTTT
>few|TRBV10-2|TRBJ2-3|TRBD2
CASIPAGLTDTQYF
TGCGCCAGCATCCCAGCGGGGTTAACAGATACGCAGTATTTT
>few|TRBV6-5|TRBJ2-3|TRBD2
CASHPYSGGPEDTQYF
TGTGCCAGCCACCCCTATAGCGGGGGGCCCGAGGATACGCAGTATTTT
>.|TRBV5-5|TRBJ1-6|.
CASSLGTFGRTLHF
TGTGCCAGCAGCTTAGGGACATTCGGGAGGACCCTCCACTTT
>many|TRBV27|TRBJ1-2|.
CASSPSRGNYGYTF
TGTGCCAGCAGTCCCTCCCGGGGAAATTATGGCTACACCTTC
>.|TRBV5-1|TRBJ2-6|.
CASRRDGDSGANVLTF
TGCGCCAGCAGAAGGGACGGAGACTCTGGGGCCAACGTCCTGACTTTC
>few|TRBV15|TRBJ2-7|TRBD1
CATSPQDRVVFEQYF
TGTGCCACCAGCCCCCAGGACAGGGTAGTGTTCGAGCAGTACTTC
>.|TRBV7-8|TRBJ1-2|.
CASSLPPRGDYGYTF
TGTGCCAGCAGCTTACCCCCCCGGGGGGACTATGGCTACACCTTC
>.|TRBV2|TRBJ1-5|.
CASRVGNTYQPQHF
TGTGCCAGCAGGGTAGGGAATACCTATCAGCCCCAGCATTTT
>.|TRBV15|TRBJ1-1|.
CATSSTLRGNTEAFF
TGTGCCACCAGCAGTACACTAAGAGGGAACACTGAAGCTTTCTTT
>.|TRBV18|TRBJ2-3|.
CASSPRVPQGLTDTQYF
TGTGCCAGCTCACCACGGGTTCCCCAGGGGCTCACAGATACGCAGTATTTT
>few|TRBV15|TRBJ1-2|TRBD1
CATSSLDRGLGFGYTF
TGTGCCACCAGCAGTCTTGACAGGGGGCTAGGATTTGGCTACACCTTC
>.|TRBV20-1|TRBJ1-5|.
CSANNQPQHF
TGCAGTGCGAACAATCAGCCCCAGCATTTT
>.|TRBV14|TRBJ2-7|.
CASSQGLDSSYEQYF
TGTGCCAGCAGCCAAGGCTTGGACAGCTCCTACGAGCAGTACTTC
>.|TRBV7-6|TRBJ2-3|TRBD2
CASTPDPSGVDTQYF
TGTGCCAGCACCCCCGACCCTAGCGGGGTAGATACGCAGTATTTT
>.|TRBV6-5|TRBJ2-3|.
CASSPGHSTDTQYF
TGTGCCAGCAGTCCCGGACATTCCACAGATACGCAGTATTTT
>.|TRBV20-1|TRBJ2-7|TRBD1
CSAPLTQGTWVQYF
TGCAGTGCTCCCCTGACACAGGGGACCTGGGTGCAGTACTTC
>.|TRBV9|TRBJ2-3|TRBD2
CASSVRTSGALVDTQYF
TGTGCCAGCAGCGTAAGGACTAGCGGGGCCCTCGTTGATACGCAGTATTTT
>once|TRBV9|TRBJ2-1|TRBD1
CASSFSRGMYNEQFF
TGTGCCAGCAGCTTTTCCAGGGGGATGTACAATGAGCAGTTCTTC
>.|TRBV10-3|TRBJ2-3|.
CAIRPQGTGLGDTQYF
TGTGCCATCAGACCCCAGGGAACCGGTTTAGGAGATACGCAGTATTTT
>.|TRBV29-1|TRBJ2-3|.
CSVEDLRESDTQYF
TGCAGCGTTGAAGATCTGAGGGAGTCAGATACGCAGTATTTT
>.|TRBV25-1|TRBJ2-7|TRBD1
CAAGDRGYNEQYF
TGTGCCGCCGGGGACAGGGGCTACAATGAGCAGTACTTC
>few|TRBV5-6|TRBJ2-5|TRBD2
CASSFWTSGFPYQETQYF
TGTGCCAGCAGCTTTTGGACTAGCGGATTCCCGTACCAAGAGACCCAGTACTTC
>.|TRBV21-1|TRBJ2-5|.
CASSKNRAGETQYF
TGTGCCAGCAGCAAAAACAGGGCGGGAGAGACCCAGTACTTC
>.|TRBV7-2|TRBJ2-1|TRBD2
CASSHVIGAGAWSYNEQFF
TGTGCCAGCAGCCACGTGATTGGAGCGGGGGCTTGGTCCTACAATGAGCAGTTCTTC
>.|TRBV12-3/TRBV12-4|TRBJ2-5|.
CASSWGTSEETQYF
TGTGCCAGCAGTTGGGGAACTTCCGAAGAGACCCAGTACTTC
>.|TRBV7-2|TRBJ1-1|.
CASSLLRGSNTEAFF
TGTGCCAGCAGCTTACTCAGGGGCTCAAACACTGAAGCTTTCTTT
>few|TRBV7-2|TRBJ2-1|TRBD2
CASSRGSGGNNEQFF
TGTGCCAGCAGCCGGGGGAGCGGGGGGAACAATGAGCAGTTCTTC
>.|TRBV11-3|TRBJ2-3|TRBD2
CASSLGLAGGFVDTQYF
TGTGCCAGCAGCCTCGGACTAGCGGGGGGCTTTGTAGATACGCAGTATTTT
>few|TRBV20-1|TRBJ2-5|TRBD1
CSAAQGRETQYF
TGCAGTGCTGCACAGGGGCGAGAGACCCAGTACTTC
>few|TRBV6-1|TRBJ1-6|.
CASSESFDGGQGISPLHF
TGTGCCAGCAGTGAATCGTTCGACGGGGGGCAAGGGATTTCACCCCTCCACTTT
>few|TRBV20-1|TRBJ2-7|TRBD2
CSAGDYQSSYEQYF
TGCAGTGCCGGGGACTATCAAAGCTCCTACGAGCAGTACTTC
>few|TRBV12-3/TRBV12-4|TRBJ2-5|.
CASSHPVAAETQYF
TGTGCCAGCAGTCACCCAGTGGCTGCTGAGACCCAGTACTTC
>.|TRBV25-1|TRBJ2-7|.
CASSDKRGVLYEQYF
TGTGCCAGCAGTGACAAACGCGGGGTTCTCTACGAGCAGTACTTC
>.|TRBV20-1|TRBJ1-5|.
CSARGLGMGGYRNQPQHF
TGCAGTGCCCGCGGGTTAGGGATGGGGGGATATCGTAATCAGCCCCAGCATTTT
>.|TRBV2|TRBJ2-3|TRBD2
CASSEFLRGDTDTQYF
TGTGCCAGCAGTGAATTTCTGCGGGGGGACACAGATACGCAGTATTTT